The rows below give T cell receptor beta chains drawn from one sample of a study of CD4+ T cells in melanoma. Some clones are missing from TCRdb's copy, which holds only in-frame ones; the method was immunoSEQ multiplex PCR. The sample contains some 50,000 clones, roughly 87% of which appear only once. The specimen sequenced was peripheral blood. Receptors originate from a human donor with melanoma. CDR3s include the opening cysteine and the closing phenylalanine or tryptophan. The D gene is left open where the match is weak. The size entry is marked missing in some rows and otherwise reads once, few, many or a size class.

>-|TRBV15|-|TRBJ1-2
CATSPQTQGKNGYTF
TGTGCCACCAGCCCCCAAACACAGGGAAAGAATGGCTACACCTTC
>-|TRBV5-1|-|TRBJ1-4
CASSLAGTPTNEKLFF
TGCGCCAGCAGCTTGGCCGGGACACCAACTAATGAAAAACTGTTTTTT
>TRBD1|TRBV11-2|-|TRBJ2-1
CASSLAGGANEQFF
TGTGCCAGCAGCTTAGCAGGGGGTGCGAATGAGCAGTTCTTC
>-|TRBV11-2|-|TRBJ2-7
CASSFLPIYEQYF
TGTGCCAGCAGCTTCCTACCAATCTACGAGCAGTACTTC
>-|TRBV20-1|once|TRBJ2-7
CSASRGGEQYF
TGCAGTGCTAGTAGGGGGGGCGAGCAGTACTTC
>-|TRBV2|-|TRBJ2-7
CASSVGGPYEQYF
TGTGCCAGCAGTGTCGGGGGACCCTACGAGCAGTACTTC
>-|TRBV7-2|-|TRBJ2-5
CASSLDRDSGKTQYF
TGTGCCAGCAGCTTAGACCGGGACTCTGGGAAGACCCAGTACTTC
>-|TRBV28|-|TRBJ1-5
CASRRDSGRQPQHF
TGTGCCAGCAGACGGGACTCTGGGAGGCAGCCCCAGCATTTT
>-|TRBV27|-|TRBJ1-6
CASSFLQGYNSPLHF
TGTGCCAGCAGTTTCTTACAGGGCTATAATTCACCCCTCCACTTT
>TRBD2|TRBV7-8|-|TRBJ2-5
CASSRLGVAGIETQYF
TGTGCCAGCAGCCGCCTCGGGGTAGCGGGAATAGAGACCCAGTACTTC
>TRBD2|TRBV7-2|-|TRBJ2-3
CASSPDGRGGAWGKDTQYF
TGTGCCAGCAGCCCCGATGGGCGCGGGGGGGCCTGGGGTAAAGATACGCAGTATTTT
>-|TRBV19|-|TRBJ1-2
CASSIALQGLVTF
TGTGCCAGTAGTATAGCCCTACAGGGTTTAGTCACCTTC
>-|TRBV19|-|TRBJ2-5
CASSIWPSPFQETQYF
TGTGCCAGTAGTATATGGCCTAGCCCTTTCCAAGAGACCCAGTACTTC